The T cell receptor (beta chain) under discussion was sequenced for a study of blood T cell repertoires in COVID-19. Across the whole study: The United States, Italy and Spain provided the acute and convalescent COVID-19 samples. Sources were T cells, B-cell-depleted T cells, or PBMCs; the material itself was cDNA or gDNA.

The germline CDR1 and CDR2 sequences are SGDLS and YYNGEE. After removal of 0 bases from V and 1 base from J, the junction contained 1 base not matched to a gene. The CDR3 consists of 15 residues. As originally analysed: Cell counts per sample came from amplifying reference gene primers. The method was immunoSEQ multiplex PCR; TCRdb's version includes in-frame clones alone and lacks a portion of them. That table gives V, J and clone size, and the DNA gave D and trimming. Of 150,000 to 200,000 clones in the sample, roughly 88% are singletons; the top ten hold about 4%. This clone was detected a few times. Other DNA sequences in this specimen translate into the identical CDR3.

What was sequenced was peripheral blood. The chain employs TRBV9 and TRBJ2-1, with TRBD1 identical over 7 bases. The sequence was collected from a young woman with acute or convalescent COVID-19. The CDR3 region is CASSVGDSSYNEQFF. Written as DNA, the CDR3 is TGTGCCAGCAGCGTAGGGGACAGTTCCTACAATGAGCAGTTCTTC.